The 30 T cell receptor beta chains below were found in one sample sequenced in a study of T-cell memory formation after mild COVID-19. Via MiXCR, TCRdb re-called the 5' RACE reads, giving one row per CDR3 protein. The table includes approximately 490,000 distinct CDR3 sequences, around 20% detected once. Sequencing was performed on PBMCs or a T cell subset sorted from them (not recorded which). These receptors were obtained from an adult woman who had mild COVID-19 (a few samples of this study predate the infection). Cell type and time point are not known.

This clonotype was observed a few times. The chain has TRBV5-1 and TRBJ1-1; 8 bases fit TRBD1. CDR3 length equals 16 residues. The J segment lost 3 bases and the V segment lost 4 bases, leaving 11 bases of the junction unmatched. From germline, CDR1 is SGHRS and CDR2 YFSETQ. The CDR3 spells CASSQGTGVPYTEAFF. The CDR3 DNA reads as TGCGCCAGCAGCCAGGGGACAGGAGTCCCATACACTGAAGCTTTCTTT. Drawing the rest from reference TRBV5-1 and TRBJ1-1, the complete variable domain is KAGVTQTPRYLIKTRGQQVTLSCSPISGHRSVSWYQQTPGQGLQFLFEYFSETQRNKGNFPGRFSGRQFSNSRSEMNVSTLELGDSALYLCASSQGTGVPYTEAFFGQGTRLTVV.

A few counts support this clonotype. The chain recombines TRBV24-1 with TRBJ2-1; a possible D gene is TRBD1 (5 bases). Trimming took 4 bases from V and 10 from J, leaving 7 bases between them. Germline CDR1 and CDR2: KGHDR and SFDVKD. This CDR3 spans 11 amino acids. The CDR3 loop is CATSESGEQFF. CDR3 DNA: TGTGCCACCAGTGAGTCAGGGGAGCAGTTCTTC.

This clonotype has a handful of counts. In DNA, the CDR3 is TGCGCCAGCAGCCAAGATGACAGGTACAATCAGCCCCAGCATTTT. Its protein is CASSQDDRYNQPQHF. The V and J genes are TRBV4-1 and TRBJ1-5, with D tentatively TRBD1 (6 bases). V was pared by 0 bases and J by 3 bases, with 9 bases between. The germline V gene encodes CDR1 MGHRA and CDR2 YSYEKL. The CDR3 runs to 15 residues.

This clonotype has only a few counts. V usage is TRBV7-9 and J usage is TRBJ2-7; 7 bases map to TRBD2. This CDR3 has 14 residues. The germline V gene has CDR1 SEHNR and CDR2 FQNEAQ (reference sequence). The ends lost 1 base at V and 6 bases at J; junction bases unmatched: 6. This CDR3 reads CASSLVGGRPEQYF. CDR3 nucleotide sequence: TGTGCCAGCAGCTTAGTGGGCGGGAGACCCGAGCAGTACTTC. Supplemented by reference TRBV7-9 and TRBJ2-7, the full variable domain reads DTGVSQNPRHKITKRGQNVTFRCDPISEHNRLYWYRQTLGQGPEFLTYFQNEAQLEKSRLLSDRFSAERPKGSFSTLEIQRTEQGDSAMYLCASSLVGGRPEQYFGPGTRLTVT.

This clonotype appeared a few times. The chain uses TRBV24-1 and TRBJ2-1, with D possibly being TRBD1 (5 bases). Trimming cost V 5 bases and J 0 bases, with 16 bases left between them. The CDR3 extends over 17 amino acids. CDR1 and CDR2 (germline): KGHDR, SFDVKD. DNA for the CDR3: TGTGCCACCAGTGTAGAGACCAGGGTAGGCTCCTACAATGAGCAGTTCTTC. Translation: CATSVETRVGSYNEQFF.

The CDR3: CASSYGSVLSAGELFF. CDR3 coding DNA: TGTGCCAGCAGTTACGGTAGCGTACTCTCGGCCGGGGAGCTGTTTTTT. This chain uses TRBV6-2 or TRBV6-3 with TRBJ2-2, with D possibly matching TRBD2 (5 bases). The CDR3 extends over 16 amino acids. Trimming stripped 2 bases from V and 6 bases from J, with 16 bases between. CDR1 is MNHEY, CDR2 SVGEGT, per germline.

This clonotype came up a few times. The chain employs TRBV2 and TRBJ2-2, with TRBD2 as a possible D gene (5 bases). V lost 4 bases and J lost 1, with 10 bases in between. The CDR3 runs 15 residues. Germline lookup yields CDR1 SNHLY and CDR2 FYNNEI. The CDR3 nucleotides are TGTGCCAGCAGTGGAGGGTTCAAGAACACCGGGGAGCTGTTTTTT. Translated, it gives CASSGGFKNTGELFF.

This chain joins TRBV12-3 or TRBV12-4 and TRBJ2-3; TRBD2 aligns across 9 bases. Trimming removed 1 base from V and 3 bases from J; junction bases left unmatched: 8. The CDR3 totals 17 residues. CDR3 coding DNA: TGTGCCAGCAGTTTAGGAGGGACTAGCTCAGGGACAGATACGCAGTATTTT. Its protein is CASSLGGTSSGTDTQYF.

The chain joins TRBV2 to TRBJ2-5; a weak D match, TRBD2 (6 bases). V lost 6 bases, J lost 5 bases, and 19 bases lay in between. The CDR3 runs to 15 residues. Per the germline V gene, CDR1 is SNHLY and CDR2 is FYNNEI. The chain's CDR3 is CASRAASVALETQYF. CDR3 nucleotide sequence: TGTGCCAGCAGGGCCGCTAGCGTTGCACTGGAGACCCAGTACTTC.

The rearrangement uses TRBV12-3 or TRBV12-4 and TRBJ1-2; D gene ambiguous. This CDR3 has 13 residues. V shed 6 bases and J shed 3 bases, with 11 bases lying between them. CDR3 DNA: TGTGCCAGCAGCGCCGACGGTGACTATGGCTACACCTTC. Translating gives CASSADGDYGYTF.

This clonotype was counted a few times. The chain carries TRBV5-1 and TRBJ2-5; no reliable D call. Trimming removed 0 bases from V and 5 bases from J, with 14 bases in between. Germline CDR1 and CDR2: SGHRS and YFSETQ. The CDR3 loop spans 15 amino acids. The CDR3 coding sequence is TGCGCCAGCAGCTTGGAGGGTCTAGATCGGGAGACCCAGTACTTC. This sequence encodes CASSLEGLDRETQYF.

This clonotype was counted a few times. The chain is built from TRBV7-2 and TRBJ1-5; TRBD1 is a possible D gene (5 bases). The CDR3 is 15 residues long. CDR1 and CDR2 from the germline V gene are SGHTA and FQGNSA. V was clipped by 1 base and J by 4 bases, with 11 bases between them. The CDR3 region is CASSLGSRVNQPQHF. CDR3 DNA sequence: TGTGCCAGCAGCTTAGGTTCCAGGGTGAATCAGCCCCAGCATTTT.

V is TRBV28 and J is TRBJ2-7, with D possibly being TRBD2 (5 bases). The CDR3 spans 14 residues. From germline, CDR1 is MDHEN and CDR2 SYDVKM. Trimming removed 3 bases at V and 5 bases at J, with 14 bases between. CDR3: CASSFFQETNEQYF. The CDR3, as DNA: TGTGCCAGCAGTTTCTTTCAGGAGACTAACGAGCAGTACTTC.

This clonotype was picked up many times. The rearrangement links TRBV7-2 to TRBJ1-5, with 9 bases matching TRBD1. CDR3 length: 15 amino acids. V trimming: 5 bases; J trimming: 4 bases; junction bases outside the gene matches: 6. CDR1 and CDR2 from the germline V gene are SGHTA and FQGNSA. CDR3 in amino acids: CASSPGTGRNQPQHF. CDR3 nucleotides: TGTGCCAGCAGCCCTGGGACAGGGCGAAATCAGCCCCAGCATTTT.

This clonotype was counted a few times. The chain links TRBV7-2 to TRBJ2-1; a weak D match, TRBD2 (6 bases). CDR1 and CDR2 from the germline V gene are SGHTA and FQGNSA. The V gene lost 1 base and the J gene lost 10 bases, with 17 bases spanning the gap. This CDR3 contains 15 residues. CDR3 in DNA: TGTGCCAGCAGCTTAGTGGGCGGGGCTACCACCGAGCAGTTCTTC. Amino acids: CASSLVGGATTEQFF.

The rearrangement links TRBV5-4 to TRBJ2-7; TRBD2 aligns across 7 bases. J was trimmed by 6 bases and V by 7 bases; bases with no gene match: 10. The CDR3 extends over 13 amino acids. The V gene's germline CDR1 is SGHNT and CDR2 YYREEE (reference sequence). This CDR3 reads CASHRQGGVEQYF. CDR3 sequence (DNA): TGTGCCAGCCACAGGCAGGGAGGGGTCGAGCAGTACTTC.

The gene calls are TRBV12-3 or TRBV12-4 and TRBJ2-7; D is uncertain. The V and J ends lost 3 bases and 1 base respectively, with 7 bases between them. The CDR3 is 13 residues long. The CDR3 coding sequence is TGTGCCAGCAGTTTGGCAGAGTCCTACGAGCAGTACTTC. Its protein is CASSLAESYEQYF.

This clonotype turned up a few times. This sequence joins TRBV19 and TRBJ1-1, with D possibly matching TRBD1 (5 bases). Trimming removed 6 bases at V and 0 bases at J, with 14 bases between. From germline, CDR1 is LNHDA and CDR2 SQIVND (reference sequence). The CDR3 is 15 amino acids. Here the CDR3 reads CASRPRGRMNTEAFF. CDR3 DNA sequence: TGTGCCAGTAGACCTCGGGGGAGAATGAACACTGAAGCTTTCTTT.

The V call is TRBV7-2, the J call TRBJ2-5, with D possibly matching TRBD1 (5 bases). V lost 3 bases, J lost 4 bases, and 12 bases lay in between. The CDR3 runs 14 residues. Germline V gene sequence: CDR1 SGHTA, CDR2 FQGNSA. CDR3 DNA: TGTGCCAGCAGCTTCGACAGTAGCCGAGAGACCCAGTACTTC. It codes for CASSFDSSRETQYF. The variable domain in full, completed from reference TRBV7-2 and TRBJ2-5, reads GAGVSQSPSNKVTEKGKDVELRCDPISGHTALYWYRQSLGQGLEFLIYFQGNSAPDKSGLPSDRFSAERTGGSVSTLTIQRTQQEDSAVYLCASSFDSSRETQYFGPGTRLLVL.

This clonotype turned up a few times. V gene TRBV12-3 or TRBV12-4 combines with J gene TRBJ2-7; D call uncertain. Trimming left V 1 base short and J 9 bases short, with 16 bases between. The CDR3 totals 14 residues. The CDR3 coding sequence is TGTGCCAGCAGTTTAGGCGGTTCAATTTTTACGCAGTACTTC. This gives the protein CASSLGGSIFTQYF.

This clonotype was seen a few times. The chain couples TRBV12-3 or TRBV12-4 to TRBJ2-1; 9 bases match TRBD2. The junction had 9 bases not matched to a gene; V was cut back by 4 bases and J by 11 bases. This CDR3 has 14 amino acids. In DNA, the CDR3 is TGTGCCAGCAGTTGGGTGGGGAGCGGGAGGCAGCAGTTCTTC. Translating it yields CASSWVGSGRQQFF.

The chain employs TRBV11-1 and TRBJ2-1, with 9 bases matching TRBD2. The V and J ends lost 3 bases and 4 bases, in that order; junction bases with no gene match: 4. The CDR3 spans 15 residues. The V gene's germline CDR1 is SGHAT and CDR2 FQDESV (reference sequence). For the CDR3, the DNA is TGTGCCAGCAGCTTTGCTAGCGGGACGTACAATGAGCAGTTCTTC. Residues: CASSFASGTYNEQFF.

The V and J genes are TRBV6-5 and TRBJ1-1; 7 nucleotides match TRBD1. V gave up 4 bases and J gave up 6 bases; unmatched junction bases: 11. The CDR3 is 15 amino acids. Germline CDR1 and CDR2: MNHEY and SVGAGI. The CDR3 bases are TGTGCCAGCAGTTTAACAGGGGACTTAAGACCTGAAGCTTTCTTT. Translating gives CASSLTGDLRPEAFF.

This clonotype was seen more than once but under ten times. This sequence joins TRBV12-3 or TRBV12-4 and TRBJ1-5; D possibly corresponds to TRBD1 (5 bases). V was pared by 6 bases and J by 6 bases, with 15 bases between. The CDR3 is made up of 14 amino acids. CDR3 nucleotide sequence: TGTGCCAGCAGCCCCGGGACTTGGGTTCAGCCCCAGCATTTT. Translating it yields CASSPGTWVQPQHF.

The J gene is TRBJ2-6, the V gene TRBV12-3 or TRBV12-4; D is perhaps TRBD1 (5 bases). V gave up 5 bases and J gave up 0 bases, with 14 bases separating them. The CDR3 runs to 17 residues. CDR3 DNA: TGTGCCAGCAGTCCCCATGGGGCACGCTCTGGGGCCAACGTCCTGACTTTC. As protein: CASSPHGARSGANVLTF.

This clonotype was found a few times. The V and J genes are TRBV13 and TRBJ2-1, with 10 bases fitting TRBD2. Germline V gene data show CDR1 as PRHDT and CDR2 as FYEKMQ (reference sequence). This CDR3 has 19 residues. Trimming at V came to 4 bases and at J to 0 bases, leaving 12 bases not matched to a gene. As DNA, the CDR3 is TGTGCCAGCAGCTCCCGGTCGGGGACTAGCGTTCACTCCTACAATGAGCAGTTCTTC. This gives the protein CASSSRSGTSVHSYNEQFF.

The rearrangement uses TRBV5-1 and TRBJ2-4, with D uncertain. This CDR3 has 15 residues. CDR1 and CDR2 from the germline V gene are SGHRS and YFSETQ. The ends were cut back, 1 base at V and 5 bases at J, with 13 bases in the middle. The CDR3 protein is CASSLPRSNQNIQYF. For the CDR3, the DNA is TGCGCCAGCAGCTTGCCTCGGTCCAACCAAAACATTCAGTACTTC.

V and J are TRBV6-1 and TRBJ1-2, with 7 bases matching TRBD1. The CDR3 has 13 amino acids. Per germline, CDR1 MNHNS and CDR2 SASEGT. V shed 3 bases and J 9 bases; nucleotides not matched to a gene: 7. The chain's CDR3 is CASSDLQGSRYTF. CDR3 nucleotide sequence: TGTGCCAGCAGTGACCTACAGGGGTCTCGCTACACCTTC.

The sample holds many counts of this clonotype. This chain joins TRBV2 and TRBJ2-2; the match to TRBD1 covers 7 bases. V shed 7 bases and J 0 bases; nucleotides not matched to a gene: 8. Germline-derived CDR1 and CDR2 are SNHLY and FYNNEI. CDR3 size: 16 residues. The CDR3 DNA follows: TGTGCCAGCAAAAGAGGGACAGCCGCGAACACCGGGGAGCTGTTTTTT. This sequence encodes CASKRGTAANTGELFF.

The chain couples TRBV5-1 to TRBJ2-7; 7 bases fit TRBD1. Trimming removed 0 bases from V and 2 bases from J; junction bases left unmatched: 5. The V gene's germline CDR1 is SGHRS and CDR2 YFSETQ. CDR3 length equals 15 residues. Written as DNA, the CDR3 is TGCGCCAGCAGCTTGGGACAGGGCCCGACCTACGAGCAGTACTTC. Amino acids: CASSLGQGPTYEQYF.